This T cell receptor (beta chain) was captured in a study of T cells expressing NK-cell markers (TCRdb year 2020). Context from the whole study: In sorted CD3+CD56+NKG2C+, CD3+CD56+NKG2C- and CD3+CD56-NKG2C+ T-cell subsets from eight or nine donors, TCR beta-chain repertoires were profiled. Of the eight sequenced donors, seven were found to be HCMV-seropositive and one was found to be HCMV-seronegative. Randomly selected healthy volunteers, three men and five women, were used as the eight sequenced donors. Illumina HiSeq 2000/2500, MiSeq or NextSeq was used to sequence libraries as 2 x 150 bp reads.

The germline V gene encodes CDR1 MGHDK and CDR2 SYGVNS. The CDR3 spans 13 residues, from the cysteine through the phenylalanine. DNA for this receptor is not on file. The sequencing machine was an Illumina HiSeq 2000. TCR beta cDNA libraries were prepared using 5'RACE template switching, which introduced a universal primer site and unique molecular identifiers. Priming for cDNA synthesis came from the TCR beta constant segment, and two successive PCR amplification steps followed. Turning to the authors' computational methods: MIGEC was used to demultiplex reads and group the reads by UMI, and MiTCR was used to assemble and quantify clonotypes. To exclude erroneous sequences, only TCR cDNA sequences supported by at least two reads were retained. Downstream repertoire analysis used the tcR package, and clonotypes were matched across fractions by CDR3 nucleotide sequence plus V segment. Antigen specificity was annotated against VDJdb with VDJmatch, allowing one amino acid substitution in CDR3. TCRdb reprocessed the reads and provides one entry for every CDR3 protein sequence; no DNA is given. These V and J calls rely on TCRdb rather than the paper's analysis. This sample's listing comprises about 550,000 distinct CDR3 sequences. In total, the top ten clones hold approximately 3.6% of the sample.

In the case of this clonotype: The target of this receptor is not known.

HCMV serostatus was determined by detecting HCMV-specific IgG in serum with a commercial ELISA kit. Peripheral blood mononuclear cells were isolated from blood by Ficoll density gradient centrifugation. General findings and caveats noted by the study authors: Those dominant clonotypes were again the most abundant among CD3+CD56-NKG2C+ cells in a few donors, at roughly 28.3-60.1%. Whether the expanded NKG2C-expressing T cell clones were specific for HCMV antigens remained unclear. In 5 to 7 donors, the dominant CD3+CD56+NKG2C+ clonotypes ranked among the top 10 CD8+ clonotypes, making up roughly 1.0-7.0% of CD8+ T cells.

Sequenced input: blood T cells: a sorted CD56 or NKG2C T cell subset, CD4+ or CD8+ T cells, or bulk PBMC T cells (not recorded which). This receptor chain uses TRBV25-1 and TRBJ2-7; TCRdb outputs TRBD2, but without DNA this stays unchecked. The TCR comes from a man younger than 35 in good health. Donor details come from another sample of the same person, matched by shared clones. The CDR3 loop reads CASLVTGGFQQYF.